This T cell receptor beta chain was found in a study of cytomegalovirus exposure and HLA in healthy donors. The germline gives CDR1 SGHNT, CDR2 YYREEE (reference sequence). The CDR3 loop spans 15 amino acids. J gave up 4 bases and V 0 bases, and 3 bases lay outside the gene matches. Study findings and constraints: Later work found most CMV-associated TCR beta chains apparently HLA-restricted. A few of the chains that were CMV-associated were confirmed in vitro to be specific for CMV antigens. Being indistinguishable, some V segments were excluded, TRBV6-2 and TRBV6-3 among them.

It was with 60 Vbeta and 13 Jbeta primers that the PCR ran. Authors' methods: Roughly 11 million shared chains were among the approximately 76 million unique TCR beta chains that a later analysis counted. Clones were read by immunoSEQ multiplex PCR, and TCRdb kept only the in-frame ones, dropping some. Clone size and V and J calls were adopted from that table, with D and trimming inferred from the DNA. The sample contains approximately 190,000 clones, about 89% of which appear only once. Comments on this clone: The antigen is unknown.

This chain connects TRBV5-4 to TRBJ2-1; 8 nucleotides match TRBD2. Sequenced sample: PBMCs. This receptor was taken from a man aged 25 to 45 in good health and CMV-seronegative. Here the CDR3 reads CASSLGSGEYNEQFF. The CDR3 region has the DNA TGTGCCAGCAGCTTGGGTAGCGGGGAATACAATGAGCAGTTCTTC.